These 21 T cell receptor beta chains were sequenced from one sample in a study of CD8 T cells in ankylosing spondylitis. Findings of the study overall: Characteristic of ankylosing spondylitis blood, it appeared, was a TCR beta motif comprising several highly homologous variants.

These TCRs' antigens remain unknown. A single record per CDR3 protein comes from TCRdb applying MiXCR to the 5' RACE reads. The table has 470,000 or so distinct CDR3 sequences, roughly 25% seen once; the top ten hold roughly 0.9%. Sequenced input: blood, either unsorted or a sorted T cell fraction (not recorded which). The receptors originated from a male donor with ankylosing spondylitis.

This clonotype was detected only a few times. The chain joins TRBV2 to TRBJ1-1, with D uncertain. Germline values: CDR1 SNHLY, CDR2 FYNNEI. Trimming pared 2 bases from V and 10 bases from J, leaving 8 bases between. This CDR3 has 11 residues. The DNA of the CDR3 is TGTGCCAGCAGTGAAAGCGGCCGAGCTTTCTTT. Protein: CASSESGRAFF.

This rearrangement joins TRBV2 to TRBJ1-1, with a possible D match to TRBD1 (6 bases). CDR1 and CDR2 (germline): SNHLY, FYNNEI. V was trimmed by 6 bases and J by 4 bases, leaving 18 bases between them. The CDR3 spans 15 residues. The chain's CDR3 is CASSANRVSGTEAFF. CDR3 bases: TGTGCCAGCAGCGCAAACAGGGTTAGTGGCACTGAAGCTTTCTTT. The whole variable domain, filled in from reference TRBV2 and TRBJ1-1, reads EPEVTQTPSHQVTQMGQEVILRCVPISNHLYFYWYRQILGQKVEFLVSFYNNEISEKSEIFDDQFSVERPDGSNFTLKIRSTKLEDSAMYFCASSANRVSGTEAFFGQGTRLTVV.

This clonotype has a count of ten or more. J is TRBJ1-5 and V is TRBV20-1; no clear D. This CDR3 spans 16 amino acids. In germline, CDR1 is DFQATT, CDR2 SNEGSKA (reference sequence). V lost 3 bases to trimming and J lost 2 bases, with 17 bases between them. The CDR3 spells CSASLMGRSGNQPQHF. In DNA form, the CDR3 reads TGCAGTGCTAGTCTCATGGGTAGGAGTGGCAATCAGCCCCAGCATTTT.

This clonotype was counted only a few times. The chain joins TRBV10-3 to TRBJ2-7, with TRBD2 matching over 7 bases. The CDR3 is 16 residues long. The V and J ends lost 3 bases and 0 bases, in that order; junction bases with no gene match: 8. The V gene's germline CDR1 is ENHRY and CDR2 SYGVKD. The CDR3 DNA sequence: TGTGCCATCAGTGACCCGACTAGCCGCCCCTCCTACGAGCAGTACTTC. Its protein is CAISDPTSRPSYEQYF.

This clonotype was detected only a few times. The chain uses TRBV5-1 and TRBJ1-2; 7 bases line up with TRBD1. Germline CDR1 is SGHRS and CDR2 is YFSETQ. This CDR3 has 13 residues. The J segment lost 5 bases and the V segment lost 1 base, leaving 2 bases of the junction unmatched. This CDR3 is CASSLQGQYGYTF. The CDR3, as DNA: TGCGCCAGCAGCTTGCAGGGACAGTATGGCTACACCTTC.

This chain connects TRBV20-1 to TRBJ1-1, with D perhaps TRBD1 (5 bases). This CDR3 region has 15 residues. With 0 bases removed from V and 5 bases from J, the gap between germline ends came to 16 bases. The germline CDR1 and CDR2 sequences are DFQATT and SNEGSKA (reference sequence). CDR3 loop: CSARDPRDSGTEAFF. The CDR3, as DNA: TGCAGTGCTAGAGATCCCCGGGACTCCGGGACTGAAGCTTTCTTT.

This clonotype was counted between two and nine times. The CDR3 region is CSVRGRHTETQYF. In DNA form, the CDR3 reads TGCAGCGTTCGTGGCAGACACACGGAGACCCAGTACTTC. V usage is TRBV29-1 and J usage is TRBJ2-5, with D unclear. V was cut by 5 bases and J by 5 bases, with 15 bases left in between. Per the germline V gene, CDR1 is SQVTM and CDR2 is ANQGSEA. CDR3 length equals 13 residues.

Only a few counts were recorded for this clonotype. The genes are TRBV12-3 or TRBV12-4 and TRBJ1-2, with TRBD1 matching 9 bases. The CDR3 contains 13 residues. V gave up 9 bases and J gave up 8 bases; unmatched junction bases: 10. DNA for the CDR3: TGTGCCAGTCGACAGGGGGGGCTTCGAGGCTACACCTTC. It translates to CASRQGGLRGYTF.

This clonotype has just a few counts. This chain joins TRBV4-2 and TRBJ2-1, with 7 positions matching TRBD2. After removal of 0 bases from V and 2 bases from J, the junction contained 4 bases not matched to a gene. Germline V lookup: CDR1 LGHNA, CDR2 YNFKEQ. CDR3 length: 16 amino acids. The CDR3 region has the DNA TGTGCCAGCAGCCAAGATCCCCTAGCGGCCTACAATGAGCAGTTCTTC. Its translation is CASSQDPLAAYNEQFF.

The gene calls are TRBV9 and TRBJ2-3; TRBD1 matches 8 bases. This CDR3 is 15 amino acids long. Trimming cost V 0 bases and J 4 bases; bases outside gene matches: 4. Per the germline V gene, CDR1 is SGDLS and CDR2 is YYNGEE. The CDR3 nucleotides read TGTGCCAGCAGCGTAGGACAGGGGTTGGCAGATACGCAGTATTTT. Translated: CASSVGQGLADTQYF.

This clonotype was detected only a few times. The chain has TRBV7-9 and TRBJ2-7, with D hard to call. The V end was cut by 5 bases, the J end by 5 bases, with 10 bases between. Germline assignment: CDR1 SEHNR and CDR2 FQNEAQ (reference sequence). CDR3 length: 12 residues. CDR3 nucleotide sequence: TGTGCCAGCAGCCAAGCGCGGCACGAGCAGTACTTC. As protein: CASSQARHEQYF.

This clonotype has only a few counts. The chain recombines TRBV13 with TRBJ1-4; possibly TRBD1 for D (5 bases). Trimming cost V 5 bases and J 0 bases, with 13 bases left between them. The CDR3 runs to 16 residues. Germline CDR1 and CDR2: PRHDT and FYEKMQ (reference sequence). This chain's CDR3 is CASSLTGSPTNEKLFF. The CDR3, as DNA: TGTGCCAGCAGCCTAACAGGTTCCCCAACTAATGAAAAACTGTTTTTT. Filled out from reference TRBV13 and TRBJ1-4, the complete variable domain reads AAGVIQSPRHLIKEKRETATLKCYPIPRHDTVYWYQQGPGQDPQFLISFYEKMQSDKGSIPDRFSAQQFSDYHSELNMSSLELGDSALYFCASSLTGSPTNEKLFFGSGTQLSVL.

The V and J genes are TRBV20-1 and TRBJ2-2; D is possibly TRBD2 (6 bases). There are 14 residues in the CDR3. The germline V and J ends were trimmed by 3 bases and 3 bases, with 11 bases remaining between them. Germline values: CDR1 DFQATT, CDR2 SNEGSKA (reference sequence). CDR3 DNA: TGCAGTGCTAGTCGGGGGATCGACACCGGGGAGCTGTTTTTT. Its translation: CSASRGIDTGELFF.

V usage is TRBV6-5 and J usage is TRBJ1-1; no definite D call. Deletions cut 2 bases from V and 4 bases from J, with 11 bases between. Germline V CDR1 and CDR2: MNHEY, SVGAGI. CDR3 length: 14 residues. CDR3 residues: CASSYAGSGTEAFF. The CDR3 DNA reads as TGTGCCAGCAGTTACGCCGGGTCGGGCACTGAAGCTTTCTTT.

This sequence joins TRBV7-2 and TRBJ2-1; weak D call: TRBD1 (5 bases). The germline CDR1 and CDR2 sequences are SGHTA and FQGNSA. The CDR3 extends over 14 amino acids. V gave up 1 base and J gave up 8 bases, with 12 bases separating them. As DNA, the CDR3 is TGTGCCAGCAGCTTAGGGGGCGCAGTCTATGAGCAGTTCTTC. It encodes CASSLGGAVYEQFF.

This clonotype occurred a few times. CDR3 coding DNA: TGTGCCAGCAGCTCGGACAGGGGGATCTACAATGAGCAGTTCTTC. Translated, it gives CASSSDRGIYNEQFF. V gene TRBV7-2 combines with J gene TRBJ2-1; 10 nucleotides match TRBD1. Germline trimming cut 4 bases from V and 3 bases from J; bases unmatched to any gene: 3. The CDR3 is 15 amino acids. The germline gives CDR1 SGHTA, CDR2 FQGNSA.

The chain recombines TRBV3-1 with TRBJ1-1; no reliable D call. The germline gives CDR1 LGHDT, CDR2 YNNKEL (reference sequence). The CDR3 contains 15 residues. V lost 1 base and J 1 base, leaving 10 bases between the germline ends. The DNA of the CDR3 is TGTGCCAGCAGCCAAGTTGCGGGGAAGAACACTGAAGCTTTCTTT. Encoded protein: CASSQVAGKNTEAFF.

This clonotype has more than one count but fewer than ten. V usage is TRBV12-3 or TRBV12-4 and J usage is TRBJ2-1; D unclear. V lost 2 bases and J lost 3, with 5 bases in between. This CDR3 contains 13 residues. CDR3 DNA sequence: TGTGCCAGCAGTTTAAGGAACTACAATGAGCAGTTCTTC. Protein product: CASSLRNYNEQFF.

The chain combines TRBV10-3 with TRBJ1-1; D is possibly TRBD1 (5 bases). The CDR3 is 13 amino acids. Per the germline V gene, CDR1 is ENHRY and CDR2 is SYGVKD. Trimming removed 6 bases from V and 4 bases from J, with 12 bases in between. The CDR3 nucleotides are TGTGCCATCAGCGCAGGGTCGGGCACTGAAGCTTTCTTT. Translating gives CAISAGSGTEAFF.

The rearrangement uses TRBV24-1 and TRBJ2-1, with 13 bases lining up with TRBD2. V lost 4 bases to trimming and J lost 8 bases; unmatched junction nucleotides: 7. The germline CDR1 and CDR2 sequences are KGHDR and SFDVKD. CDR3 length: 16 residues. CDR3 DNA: TGTGCCACCAGTGACGTCGGACTAGCGGGAGAGGATGAGCAGTTCTTC. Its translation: CATSDVGLAGEDEQFF.

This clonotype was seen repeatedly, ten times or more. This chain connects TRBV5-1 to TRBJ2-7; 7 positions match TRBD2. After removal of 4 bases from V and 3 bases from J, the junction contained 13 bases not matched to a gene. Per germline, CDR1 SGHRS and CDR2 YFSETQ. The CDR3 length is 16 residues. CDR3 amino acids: CASSTVFSGVFYEQYF. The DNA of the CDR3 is TGCGCCAGCAGCACGGTTTTCAGCGGGGTTTTCTACGAGCAGTACTTC.